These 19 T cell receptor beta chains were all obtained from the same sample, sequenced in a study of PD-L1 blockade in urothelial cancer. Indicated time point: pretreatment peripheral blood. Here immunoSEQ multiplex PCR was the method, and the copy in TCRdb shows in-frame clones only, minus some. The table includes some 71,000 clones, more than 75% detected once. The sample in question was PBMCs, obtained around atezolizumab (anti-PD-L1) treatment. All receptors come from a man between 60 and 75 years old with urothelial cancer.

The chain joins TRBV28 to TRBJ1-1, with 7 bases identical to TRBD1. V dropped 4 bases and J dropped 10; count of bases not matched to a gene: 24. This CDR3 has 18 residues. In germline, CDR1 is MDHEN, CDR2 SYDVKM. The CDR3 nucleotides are TGTGCCAGCAGTTCCTTCCCCTTTTCCCACAGGGGTCTTTTCATAGCTTTCTTT. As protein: CASSSFPFSHRGLFIAFF.

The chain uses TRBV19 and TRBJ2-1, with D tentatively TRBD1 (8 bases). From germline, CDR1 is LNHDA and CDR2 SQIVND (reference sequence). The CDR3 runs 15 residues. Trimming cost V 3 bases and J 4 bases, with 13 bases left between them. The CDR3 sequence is CASSIDRGLYNEQFF. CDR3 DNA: TGTGCCAGTAGTATCGACAGGGGACTATACAATGAGCAGTTCTTC.

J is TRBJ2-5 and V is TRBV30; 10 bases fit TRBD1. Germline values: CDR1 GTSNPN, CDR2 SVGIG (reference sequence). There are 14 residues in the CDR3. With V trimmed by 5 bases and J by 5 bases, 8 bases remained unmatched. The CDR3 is CAWSQGQGWETQYF. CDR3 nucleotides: TGTGCCTGGTCCCAGGGACAGGGGTGGGAGACCCAGTACTTC.

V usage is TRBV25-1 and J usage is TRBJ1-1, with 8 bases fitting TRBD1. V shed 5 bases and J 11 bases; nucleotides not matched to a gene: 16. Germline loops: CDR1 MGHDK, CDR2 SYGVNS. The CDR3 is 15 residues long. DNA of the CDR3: TGTGCCAGCAGTACCCCCGGGACAGGAGCTTTTAGGGCTTTCTTT. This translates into CASSTPGTGAFRAFF.

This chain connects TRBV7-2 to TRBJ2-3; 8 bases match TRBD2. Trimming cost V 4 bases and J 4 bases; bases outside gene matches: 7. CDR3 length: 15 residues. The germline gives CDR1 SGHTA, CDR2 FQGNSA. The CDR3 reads CASSSGGTRADTQYF. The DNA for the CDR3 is TGTGCCAGCAGCTCAGGAGGGACTAGGGCAGATACGCAGTATTTT.

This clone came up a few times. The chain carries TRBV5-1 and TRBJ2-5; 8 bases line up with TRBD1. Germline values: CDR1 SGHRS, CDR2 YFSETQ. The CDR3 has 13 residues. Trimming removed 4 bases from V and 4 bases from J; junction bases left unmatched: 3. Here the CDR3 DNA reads TGCGCCAGCAGCAGGACAGGGCCAGAGACCCAGTACTTC. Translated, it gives CASSRTGPETQYF. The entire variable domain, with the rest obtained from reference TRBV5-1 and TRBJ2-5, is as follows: KAGVTQTPRYLIKTRGQQVTLSCSPISGHRSVSWYQQTPGQGLQFLFEYFSETQRNKGNFPGRFSGRQFSNSRSEMNVSTLELGDSALYLCASSRTGPETQYFGPGTRLLVL.

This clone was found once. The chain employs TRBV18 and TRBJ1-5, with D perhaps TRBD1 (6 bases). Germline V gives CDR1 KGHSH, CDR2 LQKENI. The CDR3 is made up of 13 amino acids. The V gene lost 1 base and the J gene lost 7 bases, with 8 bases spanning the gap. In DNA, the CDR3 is TGTGCCAGCTCACCACAGGGGGGGCAGCCCCAGCATTTT. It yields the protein CASSPQGGQPQHF.

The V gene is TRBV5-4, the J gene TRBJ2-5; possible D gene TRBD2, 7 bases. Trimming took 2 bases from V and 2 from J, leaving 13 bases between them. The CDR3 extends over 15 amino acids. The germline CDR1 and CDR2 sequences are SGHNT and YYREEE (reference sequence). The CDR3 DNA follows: TGTGCCAGCAGCTTCGGCGGGGGCGTACAAGAGACCCAGTACTTC. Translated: CASSFGGGVQETQYF.

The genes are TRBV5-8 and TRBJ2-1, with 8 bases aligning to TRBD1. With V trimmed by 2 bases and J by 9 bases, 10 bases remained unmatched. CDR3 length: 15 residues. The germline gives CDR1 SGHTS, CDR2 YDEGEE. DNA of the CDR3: TGTGCCAGCAGCTTCGGACAGGGCGGGTTTAGTGAGCAGTTCTTC. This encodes CASSFGQGGFSEQFF.

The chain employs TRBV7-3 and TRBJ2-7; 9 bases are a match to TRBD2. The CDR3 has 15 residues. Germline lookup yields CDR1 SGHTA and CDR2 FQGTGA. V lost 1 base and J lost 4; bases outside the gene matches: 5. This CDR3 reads CASSLSSGGLYEQYF. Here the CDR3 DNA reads TGTGCCAGCAGCTTAAGTAGCGGGGGCCTTTACGAGCAGTACTTC.

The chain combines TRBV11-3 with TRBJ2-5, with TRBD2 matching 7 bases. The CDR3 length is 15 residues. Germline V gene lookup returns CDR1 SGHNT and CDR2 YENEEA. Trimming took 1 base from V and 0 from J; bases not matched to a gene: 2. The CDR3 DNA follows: TGTGCCAGCAGCTTAGGGGGGGGGAACCAAGAGACCCAGTACTTC. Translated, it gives CASSLGGGNQETQYF.

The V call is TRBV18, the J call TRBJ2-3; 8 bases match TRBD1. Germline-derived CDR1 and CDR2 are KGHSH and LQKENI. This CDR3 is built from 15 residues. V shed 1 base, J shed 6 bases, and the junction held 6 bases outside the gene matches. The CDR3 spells CASSPQNRGSDTQYF. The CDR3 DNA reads TGTGCCAGCTCACCACAGAACAGGGGGAGCGATACGCAGTATTTT.

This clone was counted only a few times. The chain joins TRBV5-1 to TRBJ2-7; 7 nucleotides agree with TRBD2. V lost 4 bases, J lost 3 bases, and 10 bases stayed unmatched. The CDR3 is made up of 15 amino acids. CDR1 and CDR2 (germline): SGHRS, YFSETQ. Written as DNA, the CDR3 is TGCGCCAGCAGCACGGGGGGAGGGCAGTTCTACGAGCAGTACTTC. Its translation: CASSTGGGQFYEQYF. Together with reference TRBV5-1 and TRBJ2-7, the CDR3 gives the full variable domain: KAGVTQTPRYLIKTRGQQVTLSCSPISGHRSVSWYQQTPGQGLQFLFEYFSETQRNKGNFPGRFSGRQFSNSRSEMNVSTLELGDSALYLCASSTGGGQFYEQYFGPGTRLTVT.

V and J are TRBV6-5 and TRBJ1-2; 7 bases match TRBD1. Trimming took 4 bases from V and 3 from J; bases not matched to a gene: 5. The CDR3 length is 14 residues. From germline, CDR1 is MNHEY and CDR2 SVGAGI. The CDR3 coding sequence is TGTGCCAGCAGTTGGTACAGGGGAGACTATGGCTACACCTTC. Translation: CASSWYRGDYGYTF.

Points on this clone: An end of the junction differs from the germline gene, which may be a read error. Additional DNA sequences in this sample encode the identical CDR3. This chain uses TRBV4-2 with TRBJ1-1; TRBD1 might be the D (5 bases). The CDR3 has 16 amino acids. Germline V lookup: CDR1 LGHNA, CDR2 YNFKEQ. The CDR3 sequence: CASSPAGGPMNTEAFF. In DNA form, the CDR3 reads TGTGCCAGCAGCCCAGCCGGGGGACCGATGAATACTGAAGCTTTCTTT.

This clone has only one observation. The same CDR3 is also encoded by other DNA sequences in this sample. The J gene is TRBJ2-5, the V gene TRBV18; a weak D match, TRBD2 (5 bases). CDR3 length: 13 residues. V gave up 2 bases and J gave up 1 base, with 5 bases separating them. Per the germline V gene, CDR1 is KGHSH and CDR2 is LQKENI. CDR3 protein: CASSPGLQETQYF. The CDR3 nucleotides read TGTGCCAGCTCACCAGGACTCCAAGAGACCCAGTACTTC.

In DNA, the CDR3 is TGTGCCAGCAGTGAATGGGCAGAAAAACTGTTTTTT. It translates to CASSEWAEKLFF. The V call is TRBV6-1, the J call TRBJ1-4; D is undetermined. V shed 2 bases and J shed 8 bases, with 6 bases lying between them. The CDR3 is 12 amino acids. From germline, CDR1 is MNHNS and CDR2 SASEGT.

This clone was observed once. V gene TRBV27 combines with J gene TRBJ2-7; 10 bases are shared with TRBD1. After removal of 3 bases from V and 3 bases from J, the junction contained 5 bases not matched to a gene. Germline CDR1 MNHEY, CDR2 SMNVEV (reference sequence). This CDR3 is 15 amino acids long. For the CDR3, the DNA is TGTGCCAGCAGTTTGACAGGGGGCGCCTACTACGAGCAGTACTTC. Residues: CASSLTGGAYYEQYF.

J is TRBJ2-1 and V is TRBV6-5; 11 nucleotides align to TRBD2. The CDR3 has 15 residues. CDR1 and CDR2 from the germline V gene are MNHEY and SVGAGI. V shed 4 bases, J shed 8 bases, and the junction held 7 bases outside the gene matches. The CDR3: CASSSNSGGADEQFF. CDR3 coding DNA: TGTGCCAGCAGTTCCAATAGCGGGGGGGCAGATGAGCAGTTCTTC.